A single sample is the source of the 30 T cell receptor beta chains below, sequenced in a study of blood T cell repertoires in COVID-19. Sequencing was performed with immunoSEQ multiplex PCR; in TCRdb, only in-frame clones are kept and a portion is missing. The data contain hundreds of thousands of clones, 80% to 90% of them singletons. The sample taken for sequencing was PBMCs or T cells enriched from blood (not recorded which). The source is a woman aged 30 to 39 who had been exposed to COVID-19.

This chain uses TRBV19 with TRBJ2-7; D is possibly TRBD1 (6 bases). Looked up from germline, CDR1 is LNHDA and CDR2 is SQIVND (reference sequence). Between the trimmed V and J ends, which lost 4 bases and 0 bases, there was a span of 10 bases. The CDR3 is 14 amino acids. CDR3 region: CASSKTGSSYEQYF. The CDR3 nucleotides are TGTGCCAGTAGTAAAACAGGGAGCTCCTACGAGCAGTACTTC.

The genes are TRBV30 and TRBJ1-2; 7 bases match TRBD1. CDR1 and CDR2 from the germline V gene are GTSNPN and SVGIG (reference sequence). V was clipped by 0 bases and J by 7 bases; unmatched bases: 2. The CDR3 extends over 12 amino acids. In nucleotides, the CDR3 is TGTGCCTGGAGTGTACGGGACAGTGGCTACACCTTC. This gives the protein CAWSVRDSGYTF.

This chain links TRBV7-9 with TRBJ2-5; 7 bases map to TRBD1. Germline loops: CDR1 SEHNR, CDR2 FQNEAQ (reference sequence). V lost 1 base, J lost 0 bases, and 8 bases stayed unmatched. The CDR3 has 17 amino acids. This CDR3 is CASSLGLGQRDQETQYF. The CDR3 bases are TGTGCCAGCAGCTTAGGTTTGGGACAGCGAGACCAAGAGACCCAGTACTTC. Full variable domain (outside the CDR3, taken from reference TRBV7-9 and TRBJ2-5): DTGVSQNPRHKITKRGQNVTFRCDPISEHNRLYWYRQTLGQGPEFLTYFQNEAQLEKSRLLSDRFSAERPKGSFSTLEIQRTEQGDSAMYLCASSLGLGQRDQETQYFGPGTRLLVL.

This chain connects TRBV6-1 to TRBJ2-2; D might be TRBD2 (6 bases). This CDR3 comprises 13 residues. V was clipped by 2 bases and J by 7 bases, with 8 bases between them. CDR1 is MNHNS, CDR2 SASEGT, per germline. CDR3 region: CASSEMRGGELFF. As DNA, the CDR3 is TGTGCCAGCAGTGAAATGCGGGGCGGGGAGCTGTTTTTT.

This clone was observed a few times. The V gene is TRBV7-9, the J gene TRBJ1-3, with a weak D call TRBD1 (6 bases). Germline CDR1 and CDR2: SEHNR and FQNEAQ (reference sequence). This CDR3 has 15 residues. The V end lost 2 bases, the J end lost 2 bases, and 10 bases lay between the germline ends. The CDR3 DNA follows: TGTGCCAGCAGCTTAAGGGGGTCGCCTGGAAACACCATATATTTT. This sequence encodes CASSLRGSPGNTIYF.

The V and J genes are TRBV13 and TRBJ1-3, with TRBD1 matching over 8 bases. V trimming: 1 base; J trimming: 7 bases; junction bases outside the gene matches: 9. The germline CDR1 and CDR2 sequences are PRHDT and FYEKMQ (reference sequence). CDR3 length: 16 residues. Written as DNA, the CDR3 is TGTGCCAGCAGCTTAGAGGACAGGGTGAGCAGGAACACCATATATTTT. It yields the protein CASSLEDRVSRNTIYF.

This chain joins TRBV4-1 and TRBJ1-2; a weak D match, TRBD1 (6 bases). The germline CDR1 and CDR2 sequences are MGHRA and YSYEKL. The CDR3 is made up of 15 amino acids. Trimming left V 1 base short and J 1 base short, with 10 bases between. For the CDR3, the DNA is TGCGCCAGCAGCCAAGGGAAGGGGGATAACTATGGCTACACCTTC. Protein sequence: CASSQGKGDNYGYTF.

V is TRBV11-2 and J is TRBJ1-2; no firm D call. V lost 6 bases and J 2 bases, leaving 16 bases between the germline ends. The CDR3 spans 15 residues. Per germline, CDR1 SGHAT and CDR2 FQNNGV. CDR3 loop: CASRPRHLRNYGYTF. CDR3 bases: TGTGCCAGCAGACCTCGACACTTAAGAAACTATGGCTACACCTTC.

This chain links TRBV29-1 with TRBJ2-3, with D perhaps TRBD2 (7 bases). V dropped 8 bases and J dropped 5 bases, with 23 bases sitting between them. The CDR3 is 15 amino acids. Germline V CDR1 and CDR2: SQVTM, ANQGSEA. The CDR3 DNA reads as TGCAGCTCAGACTATTTGGGGGGGGCCAAAGATACGCAGTATTTT. This sequence encodes CSSDYLGGAKDTQYF.

The chain has TRBV11-3 and TRBJ1-1, with 10 bases identical to TRBD1. J gave up 4 bases and V 5 bases, and 10 bases lay outside the gene matches. The CDR3 length is 16 residues. Germline V gene sequence: CDR1 SGHNT, CDR2 YENEEA. In DNA form, the CDR3 reads TGTGCCAGCAGCCTTCGGGACAGGGGTTTGGGCACTGAAGCTTTCTTT. Translated, it gives CASSLRDRGLGTEAFF.

V is TRBV5-1 and J is TRBJ1-2; tentative D call: TRBD1 (6 bases). V shed 2 bases and J shed 4 bases, with 21 bases lying between them. CDR3 length: 17 amino acids. CDR1 is SGHRS and CDR2 is YFSETQ in the germline V gene. CDR3 sequence (DNA): TGCGCCAGCAGCTTTACTAATACCGGGACAACGCCCTATGGCTACACCTTC. This encodes CASSFTNTGTTPYGYTF.

The chain couples TRBV24-1 to TRBJ1-3, with D possibly TRBD1 on 6 matching bases. V was shortened by 4 bases and J by 9 bases, with 12 bases between the two germline ends. Germline CDR1 and CDR2: KGHDR and SFDVKD. The CDR3 extends over 13 amino acids. The CDR3 nucleotides are TGTGCCACCAGTGACCCACAGGGTGGCACCATATATTTT. Translation: CATSDPQGGTIYF.

The chain couples TRBV7-9 to TRBJ1-2; tentative D call: TRBD1 (6 bases). Looked up from germline, CDR1 is SEHNR and CDR2 is FQNEAQ (reference sequence). The V end was cut by 5 bases, the J end by 4 bases, with 11 bases between. CDR3 length equals 13 residues. CDR3 amino acids: CASSPGAGYGYTF. The CDR3 nucleotides are TGTGCCAGCAGCCCAGGGGCAGGCTATGGCTACACCTTC.

V usage is TRBV5-4 and J usage is TRBJ1-3; D possibly corresponds to TRBD1 (5 bases). CDR1 is SGHNT, CDR2 YYREEE, per germline (reference sequence). This CDR3 is 17 amino acids long. The germline V and J ends were trimmed by 1 base and 3 bases, with 17 bases remaining between them. This chain's CDR3 is CASSLQVGRASGNTIYF. For the CDR3, the DNA is TGTGCCAGCAGCTTGCAGGTTGGCAGGGCGAGTGGAAACACCATATATTTT.

This clone was seen more than once but under ten times. The CDR3 region has the DNA TGTGCCAGCTGGGGAGAGAACACCGGGGAGCTGTTTTTT. This encodes CASWGENTGELFF. The chain joins TRBV7-9 to TRBJ2-2, with D possibly being TRBD2 (5 bases). This CDR3 has 13 amino acids. Trimming removed 8 bases from V and 1 base from J, with 8 bases in between. Per germline, CDR1 SEHNR and CDR2 FQNEAQ (reference sequence).

The chain links TRBV27 to TRBJ2-7; 9 nucleotides align to TRBD1. Germline CDR1 and CDR2: MNHEY and SMNVEV (reference sequence). J gave up 6 bases and V 6 bases, and 0 bases lay outside the gene matches. The length of the CDR3 is 11 residues. The CDR3 loop reads CASRDRGEQYF. CDR3 bases: TGTGCCAGCAGGGACAGGGGCGAGCAGTACTTC.

The chain couples TRBV19 to TRBJ1-1, with 8 bases matching TRBD1. This CDR3 region has 14 residues. The germline V gene encodes CDR1 LNHDA and CDR2 SQIVND (reference sequence). Trimming took 5 bases from V and 2 from J; bases not matched to a gene: 4. This CDR3 is CASSFDRGNTEAFF. The CDR3 DNA is TGTGCCAGTAGTTTCGACAGGGGTAACACTGAAGCTTTCTTT.

The chain links TRBV7-9 to TRBJ1-2; 10 bases are shared with TRBD1. Germline CDR1 reads SEHNR; CDR2 reads FQNEAQ (reference sequence). V lost 2 bases, J lost 7 bases, and 7 bases stayed unmatched. This CDR3 region has 15 residues. The CDR3 sequence: CASSLFTDRGLGYTF. CDR3 DNA sequence: TGTGCCAGCAGCTTATTCACTGACAGGGGGCTTGGCTACACCTTC.

The CDR3 coding sequence is TGCGCCAGCAGCCAAGATACGGCCCAGGGGGCCTTCTATGGCTACACCTTC. This encodes CASSQDTAQGAFYGYTF. This chain links TRBV4-1 with TRBJ1-2; 8 bases align to TRBD1. The J segment lost 4 bases and the V segment lost 0 bases, leaving 10 bases of the junction unmatched. The CDR3 runs 17 residues. Looked up from germline, CDR1 is MGHRA and CDR2 is YSYEKL.

V usage is TRBV12-5 and J usage is TRBJ2-2; D perhaps matches TRBD1 (6 bases). V lost 0 bases and J 5 bases, leaving 10 bases between the germline ends. Germline-derived CDR1 and CDR2 are LGHNT and FRNRAP. There are 15 residues in the CDR3. In nucleotides, the CDR3 is TGTGCTAGTGGTTTGGTAGGGGGTGGAACCGGGGAGCTGTTTTTT. Translating it yields CASGLVGGGTGELFF.

This clone showed up just a few times. The V and J genes are TRBV28 and TRBJ2-4; 7 bases line up with TRBD1. V shed 3 bases, J shed 0 bases, and the junction held 8 bases outside the gene matches. This CDR3 comprises 17 residues. Germline CDR1 MDHEN, CDR2 SYDVKM. CDR3 residues: CASSLVRGQRAKNIQYF. The CDR3 coding sequence is TGTGCCAGCAGTTTGGTGAGGGGGCAACGAGCCAAAAACATTCAGTACTTC.

The chain carries TRBV5-4 and TRBJ1-2, with 9 positions matching TRBD1. V lost 5 bases and J lost 3; bases outside the gene matches: 5. This CDR3 spans 14 amino acids. The germline gives CDR1 SGHNT, CDR2 YYREEE (reference sequence). Here the CDR3 DNA reads TGTGCCAGCAGGCCAACAGGGGGCGACTATGGCTACACCTTC. This codes for CASRPTGGDYGYTF.

The chain recombines TRBV7-6 with TRBJ1-3; no reliable D call. Germline CDR1 reads SGHVS; CDR2 reads FNYEAQ. CDR3 length: 17 residues. The ends were cut back, 1 base at V and 0 bases at J, with 13 bases in the middle. For the CDR3, the DNA is TGTGCCAGCAGCTTAGGCGGGTGGGGATTCTCTGGAAACACCATATATTTT. This sequence encodes CASSLGGWGFSGNTIYF.

This chain joins TRBV25-1 and TRBJ1-1, with 8 positions matching TRBD1. Germline lookup yields CDR1 MGHDK and CDR2 SYGVNS. The CDR3 contains 14 residues. V dropped 4 bases and J dropped 6; count of bases not matched to a gene: 7. The CDR3: CASSGGQGSPEAFF. DNA of the CDR3: TGTGCCAGCAGTGGCGGACAGGGCTCTCCTGAAGCTTTCTTT.

DNA of the CDR3: TGCGCCAGCAGCTTGGGCCGGACAGGGGCTAACTATGGCTACACCTTC. It encodes CASSLGRTGANYGYTF. V usage is TRBV5-1 and J usage is TRBJ1-2, with 9 nucleotides matching TRBD1. The germline V gene encodes CDR1 SGHRS and CDR2 YFSETQ. This CDR3 has 16 amino acids. Trimming at V came to 0 bases and at J to 0 bases, leaving 3 bases not matched to a gene.

This chain links TRBV7-3 with TRBJ1-6, with a weak D call TRBD1 (6 bases). Trimming pared 2 bases from V and 11 bases from J, leaving 13 bases between. CDR1 is SGHTA, CDR2 FQGTGA, per germline. The CDR3 extends over 14 amino acids. The CDR3 loop is CASSLDVRGTPLHF. The CDR3 region has the DNA TGTGCCAGCAGCTTAGACGTCAGGGGTACACCCCTCCACTTT.

This clone was counted once. The chain uses TRBV6-1 and TRBJ2-7; maybe TRBD2 (5 bases). V lost 2 bases, J lost 9 bases, and 17 bases lay in between. CDR1 MNHNS and CDR2 SASEGT come from the germline V gene. The length of the CDR3 is 14 residues. The CDR3 reads CASSENRSRGWQYF. CDR3 nucleotides: TGTGCCAGCAGTGAAAACCGGAGCCGGGGTTGGCAGTACTTC.

The rearrangement links TRBV19 to TRBJ2-5; 8 bases agree with TRBD1. CDR3 length: 16 residues. Germline assignment: CDR1 LNHDA and CDR2 SQIVND (reference sequence). Trimming cost V 6 bases and J 0 bases; bases outside gene matches: 9. The CDR3 DNA reads TGTGCCAGTAGGCCAACAAGGGACAGGTACCAAGAGACCCAGTACTTC. Its translation is CASRPTRDRYQETQYF. Based on the CDR3 plus reference TRBV19 and TRBJ2-5, the full variable domain is DGGITQSPKYLFRKEGQNVTLSCEQNLNHDAMYWYRQDPGQGLRLIYYSQIVNDFQKGDIAEGYSVSREKKESFPLTVTSAQKNPTAFYLCASRPTRDRYQETQYFGPGTRLLVL.

V and J are TRBV29-1 and TRBJ1-2; maybe TRBD1 (6 bases). Germline assignment: CDR1 SQVTM and CDR2 ANQGSEA. The CDR3 length is 13 residues. The V gene lost 3 bases and the J gene lost 2 bases, with 10 bases spanning the gap. CDR3 in amino acids: CSVEKGVNYGYTF. As DNA, the CDR3 is TGCAGCGTTGAGAAGGGGGTAAACTATGGCTACACCTTC.

V gene TRBV30 combines with J gene TRBJ1-2, with a tentative D call TRBD1 (6 bases). Trimming pared 0 bases from V and 4 bases from J, leaving 12 bases between. Looked up from germline, CDR1 is GTSNPN and CDR2 is SVGIG (reference sequence). The CDR3 length is 14 residues. The chain's CDR3 is CAWSVRDRIYGYTF. Written as DNA, the CDR3 is TGTGCCTGGAGTGTCCGAGACAGGATCTATGGCTACACCTTC.